This is a list of T cell receptor beta chains from one sample in a study of blood T cell repertoires in COVID-19. Data came from immunoSEQ multiplex PCR; TCRdb stores just in-frame clones and leaves some out. The sample consists of about 250,000 clones, approximately 79% of them appearing once. The sequenced material came from peripheral blood. These receptors all come from a woman aged 40 to 50 with active or convalescent COVID-19. Both conserved end residues are part of each CDR3.

v_gene | CDR3aa
TRBV7-2 | CASNPLGAATEAFF
TRBV5-1 | CASSLGTTTSSYNEQFF
TRBV12-3/TRBV12-4 | CASRWAGEYGYTF
TRBV18 | CASSPPATTNEKLFF
TRBV4-1 | CASSQEAFSAANTIYF
TRBV13 | CASSLDPQMNTEAFF
TRBV3-1/TRBV3-2 | CASSSWTGRDEKLFF
TRBV28 | CASRALGRTAFF
TRBV7-2 | CASSTTSGVYNEQFF
TRBV4-1 | CASSPGGQPGGYTF
TRBV13 | CASSLDRVGTEAFF
TRBV7-8 | CASTPLSRVNQPQHF
TRBV28 | CASSLVQVDTEAFF
TRBV11-2 | CASSFTVRGQAGELFF
TRBV3-1/TRBV3-2 | CASSRNPTGSDTQYF
TRBV10-3 | CAISYTGGADTQYF
TRBV5-1 | CASSLERGDNEQFF
TRBV5-1 | CASSFSGSSYNEQFF
TRBV24-1 | CATSDLWDRKSNQPQHF
TRBV2 | CASREDRERSQPQHF
TRBV29-1 | CSVELFHLFF
TRBV5-5 | CASSPSTGGWTGELFF
TRBV7-9 | CASSLELRGTEAFF
TRBV5-1 | CASRGGQGMNTEAFF
TRBV9 | CASSVAGTRGHEQFF
TRBV6-5 | CASSFPGGQETQYF
TRBV7-3 | CASSKGQGGSPLHF
TRBV6-6 | CASSLAAYNEQFF
TRBV27 | CASAFFGLAGNTDTQYF
TRBV6-5 | CASRQDRGNTEAFF
TRBV10-3 | CAIGAGAARGELFF
TRBV5-5 | CASSWGDSNQPQHF
TRBV7-3 | CASSSSLGPGELFF
TRBV6-6 | CASSYSGTQRRSYTF
TRBV3-1/TRBV3-2 | CASSLGTSDQETQYF
TRBV10-2 | CASTKTGRTPGELFF
TRBV6-1 | CASSEVVFLRGTDTQYF
TRBV5-1 | CASSGRTANTEAFF
TRBV27 | CASSLSQYSNQPQHF
TRBV6-5 | CASSDSGGVQPQHF
TRBV5-4 | CASSWGQGAGDTQYF
TRBV18 | CASSPRLDRDFGNTIYF
TRBV6-4 | CASSERTSGNTGELFF
TRBV28 | CASNWANNQPQHF
TRBV2 | CASKGLSSGTQYF
TRBV3-1/TRBV3-2 | CASSQVLLRGNTIYF
TRBV5-1 | CASSLDRREETQYF
TRBV10-1 | CASSDGNWDTQYF
TRBV27 | CASRDSSGNTIYF
TRBV28 | CASSEGQGNRETQYF
TRBV12-3/TRBV12-4 | CASSLAGGEQFF
TRBV7-9 | CASSPEADQPQHF
TRBV19 | CASSTGPSGGLYGYTF